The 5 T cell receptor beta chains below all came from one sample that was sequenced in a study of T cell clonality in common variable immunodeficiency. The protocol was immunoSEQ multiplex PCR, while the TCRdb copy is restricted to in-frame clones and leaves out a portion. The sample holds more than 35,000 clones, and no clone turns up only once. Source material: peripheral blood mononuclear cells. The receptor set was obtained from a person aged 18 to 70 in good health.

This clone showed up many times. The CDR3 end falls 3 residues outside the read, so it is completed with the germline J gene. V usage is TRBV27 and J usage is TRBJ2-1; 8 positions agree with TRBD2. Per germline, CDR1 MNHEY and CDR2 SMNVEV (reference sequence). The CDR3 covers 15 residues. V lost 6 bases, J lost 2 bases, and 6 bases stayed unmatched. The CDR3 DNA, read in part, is TGTGCCAGCAGCCTCGAGCGGGGGACCTACAATGAG. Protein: CASSLERGTYNE. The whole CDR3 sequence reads CASSLERGTYNEQFF.

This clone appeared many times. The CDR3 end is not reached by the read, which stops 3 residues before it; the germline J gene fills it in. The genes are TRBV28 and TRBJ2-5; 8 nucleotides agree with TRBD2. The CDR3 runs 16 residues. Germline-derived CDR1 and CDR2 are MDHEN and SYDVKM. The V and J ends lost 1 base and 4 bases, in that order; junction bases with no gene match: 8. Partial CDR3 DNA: TGTGCCAGCAGTTTATATAGCGGGGCGAGCAGAGAGACC. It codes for CASSLYSGASRET. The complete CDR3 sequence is CASSLYSGASRETQYF.

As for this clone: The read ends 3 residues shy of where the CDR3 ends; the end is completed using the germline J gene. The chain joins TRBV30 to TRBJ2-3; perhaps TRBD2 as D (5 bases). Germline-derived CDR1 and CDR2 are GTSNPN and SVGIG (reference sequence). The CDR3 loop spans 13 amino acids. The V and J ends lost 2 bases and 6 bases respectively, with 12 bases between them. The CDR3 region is CAWSSLASDTQYF. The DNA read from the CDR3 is TGTGCCTGGAGTTCGCTAGCCTCTGATACG.

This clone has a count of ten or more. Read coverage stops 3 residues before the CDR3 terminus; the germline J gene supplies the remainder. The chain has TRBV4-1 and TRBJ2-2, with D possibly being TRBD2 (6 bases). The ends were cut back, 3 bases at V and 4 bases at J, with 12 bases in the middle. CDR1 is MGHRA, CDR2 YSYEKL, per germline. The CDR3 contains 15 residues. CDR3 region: CASSQRDFPTGELFF. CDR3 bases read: TGCGCCAGCAGCCAGCGGGACTTCCCCACCGGGGAG.

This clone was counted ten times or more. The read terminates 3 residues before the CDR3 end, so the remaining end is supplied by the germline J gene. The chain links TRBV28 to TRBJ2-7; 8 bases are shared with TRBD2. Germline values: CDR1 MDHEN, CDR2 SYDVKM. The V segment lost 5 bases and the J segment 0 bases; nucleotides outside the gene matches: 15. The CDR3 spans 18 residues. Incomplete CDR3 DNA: TGTGCCAGCAGTCGCCGGGGGCTAGCGGGCACCCACTCCTACGAG. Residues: CASSRRGLAGTHSYE. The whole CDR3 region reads CASSRRGLAGTHSYEQYF.